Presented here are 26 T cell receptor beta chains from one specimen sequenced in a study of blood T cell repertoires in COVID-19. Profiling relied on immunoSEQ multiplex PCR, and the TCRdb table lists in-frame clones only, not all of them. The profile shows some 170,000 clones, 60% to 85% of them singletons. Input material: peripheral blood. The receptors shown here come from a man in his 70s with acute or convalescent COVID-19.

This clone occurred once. CDR3 bases: TGTGCCAGCTCATTTTGGACAGGGGAGAACACTGAAGCTTTCTTT. It is translated as CASSFWTGENTEAFF. This chain uses TRBV18 with TRBJ1-1; 9 nucleotides agree with TRBD1. CDR3 length: 15 residues. The V segment lost 5 bases and the J segment 1 base; nucleotides outside the gene matches: 5. CDR1 and CDR2 (germline): KGHSH, LQKENI.

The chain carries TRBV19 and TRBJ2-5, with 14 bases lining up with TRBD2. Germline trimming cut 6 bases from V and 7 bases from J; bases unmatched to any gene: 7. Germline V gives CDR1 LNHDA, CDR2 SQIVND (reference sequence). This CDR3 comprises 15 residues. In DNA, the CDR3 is TGTGCCAGTAGGGGGGGACTAGCGGGAGAGGTGACCCAGTACTTC. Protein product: CASRGGLAGEVTQYF. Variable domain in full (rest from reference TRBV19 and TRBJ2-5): DGGITQSPKYLFRKEGQNVTLSCEQNLNHDAMYWYRQDPGQGLRLIYYSQIVNDFQKGDIAEGYSVSREKKESFPLTVTSAQKNPTAFYLCASRGGLAGEVTQYFGPGTRLLVL.

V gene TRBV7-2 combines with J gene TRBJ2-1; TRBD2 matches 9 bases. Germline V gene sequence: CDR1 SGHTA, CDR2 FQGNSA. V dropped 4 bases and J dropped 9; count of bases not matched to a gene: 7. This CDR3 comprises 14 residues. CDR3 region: CASSSGLATGEQFF. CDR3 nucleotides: TGTGCCAGCAGCTCGGGACTAGCCACGGGTGAGCAGTTCTTC.

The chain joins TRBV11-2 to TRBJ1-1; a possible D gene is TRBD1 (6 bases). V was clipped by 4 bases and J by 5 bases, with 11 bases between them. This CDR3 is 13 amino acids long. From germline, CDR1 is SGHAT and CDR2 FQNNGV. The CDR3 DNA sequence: TGTGCCAGCAGCTCCCTCAGGGGAACTGAAGCTTTCTTT. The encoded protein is CASSSLRGTEAFF.

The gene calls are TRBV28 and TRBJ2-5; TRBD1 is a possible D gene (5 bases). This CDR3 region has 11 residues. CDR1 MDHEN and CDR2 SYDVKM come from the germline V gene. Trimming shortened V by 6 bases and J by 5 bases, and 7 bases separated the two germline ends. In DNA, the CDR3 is TGTGCCAGCAGACAGGCGGAGACCCAGTACTTC. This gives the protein CASRQAETQYF.

The CDR3 is CATSRKTSGRSEQFF. Written as DNA, the CDR3 is TGTGCCACCAGCAGAAAGACTAGCGGGAGAAGTGAGCAGTTCTTC. V is TRBV15 and J is TRBJ2-1; 12 nucleotides match TRBD2. V shed 2 bases and J 9 bases; nucleotides not matched to a gene: 5. The CDR3 is made up of 15 amino acids. Germline lookup yields CDR1 LNHNV and CDR2 YYDKDF (reference sequence).

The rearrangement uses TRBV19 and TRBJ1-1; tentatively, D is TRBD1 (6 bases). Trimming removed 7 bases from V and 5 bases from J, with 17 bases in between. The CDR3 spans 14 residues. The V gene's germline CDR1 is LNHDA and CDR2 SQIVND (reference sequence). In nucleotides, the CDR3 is TGTGCCAGTACCACCAATCAGGGGATAACTGAAGCTTTCTTT. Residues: CASTTNQGITEAFF.

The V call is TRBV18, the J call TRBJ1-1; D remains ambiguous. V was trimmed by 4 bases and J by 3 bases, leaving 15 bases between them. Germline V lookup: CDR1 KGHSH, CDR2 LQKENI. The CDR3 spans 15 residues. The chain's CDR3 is CASSLNSRVDTEAFF. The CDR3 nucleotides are TGTGCCAGCTCACTCAATTCCCGGGTCGACACTGAAGCTTTCTTT.

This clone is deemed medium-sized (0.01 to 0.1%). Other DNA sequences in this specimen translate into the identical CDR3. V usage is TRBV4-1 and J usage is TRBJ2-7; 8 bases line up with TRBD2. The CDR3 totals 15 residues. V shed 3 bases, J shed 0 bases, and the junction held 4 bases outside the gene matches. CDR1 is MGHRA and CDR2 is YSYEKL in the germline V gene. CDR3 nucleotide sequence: TGCGCCAGCAGCCAGGGGAGCGGGAGCTCCTACGAGCAGTACTTC. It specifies CASSQGSGSSYEQYF.

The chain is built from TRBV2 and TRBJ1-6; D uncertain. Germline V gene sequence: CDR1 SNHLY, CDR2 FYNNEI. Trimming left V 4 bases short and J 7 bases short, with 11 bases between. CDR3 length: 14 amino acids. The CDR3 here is CASSVPPGNSPLHF. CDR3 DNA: TGTGCCAGCAGTGTCCCCCCGGGGAATTCACCCCTCCACTTT.

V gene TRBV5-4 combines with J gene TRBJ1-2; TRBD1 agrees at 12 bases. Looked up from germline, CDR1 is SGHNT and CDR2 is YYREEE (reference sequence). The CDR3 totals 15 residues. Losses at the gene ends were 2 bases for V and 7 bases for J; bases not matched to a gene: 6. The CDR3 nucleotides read TGTGCCAGCAGCTTCCCGGGACAGGGGGCGCTTGGCTACACCTTC. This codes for CASSFPGQGALGYTF.

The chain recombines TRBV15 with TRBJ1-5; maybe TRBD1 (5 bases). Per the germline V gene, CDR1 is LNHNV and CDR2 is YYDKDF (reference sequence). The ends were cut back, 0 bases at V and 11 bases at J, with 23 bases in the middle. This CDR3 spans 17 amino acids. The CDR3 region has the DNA TGTGCCACCAGCAGAGATAGAAGGAGGGGTACTCAAGGGGCCCAGCATTTT. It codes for CATSRDRRRGTQGAQHF.

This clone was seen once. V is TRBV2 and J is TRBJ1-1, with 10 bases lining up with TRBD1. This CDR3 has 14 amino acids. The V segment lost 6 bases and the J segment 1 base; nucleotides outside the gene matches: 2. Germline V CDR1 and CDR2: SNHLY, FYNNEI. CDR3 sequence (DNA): TGTGCCAGCAGCGGACAGGGGGGGAACACTGAAGCTTTCTTT. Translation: CASSGQGGNTEAFF.

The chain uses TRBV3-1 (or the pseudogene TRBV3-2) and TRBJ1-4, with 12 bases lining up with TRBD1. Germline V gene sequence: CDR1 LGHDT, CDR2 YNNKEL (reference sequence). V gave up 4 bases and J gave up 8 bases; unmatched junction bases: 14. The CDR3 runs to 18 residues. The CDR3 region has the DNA TGTGCCAGCAGCCCCCGTTGGGACAGGGGGCGGTCGGAAGAAAAACTGTTTTTT. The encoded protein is CASSPRWDRGRSEEKLFF.

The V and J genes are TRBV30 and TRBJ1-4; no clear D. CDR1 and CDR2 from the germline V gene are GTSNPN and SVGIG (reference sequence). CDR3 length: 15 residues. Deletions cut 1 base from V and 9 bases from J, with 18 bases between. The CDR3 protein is CAWSDPNGWLKKLFF. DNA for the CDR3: TGTGCCTGGAGTGACCCTAACGGGTGGTTGAAAAAACTGTTTTTT.

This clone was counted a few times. This CDR3 is CASRTGETGELFF. In DNA, the CDR3 is TGTGCCAGCAGGACAGGGGAGACCGGGGAGCTGTTTTTT. The chain links TRBV6-5 to TRBJ2-2; TRBD1 matches at 8 bases. The CDR3 has 13 residues. J gave up 5 bases and V 6 bases, and 2 bases lay outside the gene matches. Germline assignment: CDR1 MNHEY and CDR2 SVGAGI.

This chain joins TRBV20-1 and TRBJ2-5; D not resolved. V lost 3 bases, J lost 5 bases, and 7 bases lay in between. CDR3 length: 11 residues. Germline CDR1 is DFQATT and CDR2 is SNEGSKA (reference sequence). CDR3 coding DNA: TGCAGTGCTAGTTGGGCCGAGACCCAGTACTTC. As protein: CSASWAETQYF.

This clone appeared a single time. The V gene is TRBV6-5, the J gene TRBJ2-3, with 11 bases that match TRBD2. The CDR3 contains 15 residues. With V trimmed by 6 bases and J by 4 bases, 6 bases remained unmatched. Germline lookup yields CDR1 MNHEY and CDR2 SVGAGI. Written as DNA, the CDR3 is TGTGCCAGCAGCCTCGCTAGCGGGGGGCCAGATACGCAGTATTTT. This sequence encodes CASSLASGGPDTQYF.

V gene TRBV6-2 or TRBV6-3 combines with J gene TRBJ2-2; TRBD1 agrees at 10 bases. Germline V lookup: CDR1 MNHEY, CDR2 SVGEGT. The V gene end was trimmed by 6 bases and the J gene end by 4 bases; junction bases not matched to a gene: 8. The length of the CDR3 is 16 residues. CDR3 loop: CASSVRQGALTGELFF. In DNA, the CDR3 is TGTGCCAGCAGCGTTAGACAGGGGGCGCTCACCGGGGAGCTGTTTTTT.

The CDR3 DNA follows: TGTGCCATCAATAAAAGCGGGGGGCTTTCCTACGAGCAGTACTTC. Translating it yields CAINKSGGLSYEQYF. This chain links TRBV10-3 with TRBJ2-7; 9 bases match TRBD2. CDR3 length: 15 residues. Trimming took 7 bases from V and 1 from J; bases not matched to a gene: 8. Per germline, CDR1 ENHRY and CDR2 SYGVKD.

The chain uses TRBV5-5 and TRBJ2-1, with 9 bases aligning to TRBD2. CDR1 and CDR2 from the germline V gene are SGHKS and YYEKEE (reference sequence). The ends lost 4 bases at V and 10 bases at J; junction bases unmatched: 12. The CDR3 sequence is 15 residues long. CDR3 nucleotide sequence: TGTGCCAGCAGCCCGATAGGACTAGCGCTGCGGGAGCAGTTCTTC. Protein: CASSPIGLALREQFF.

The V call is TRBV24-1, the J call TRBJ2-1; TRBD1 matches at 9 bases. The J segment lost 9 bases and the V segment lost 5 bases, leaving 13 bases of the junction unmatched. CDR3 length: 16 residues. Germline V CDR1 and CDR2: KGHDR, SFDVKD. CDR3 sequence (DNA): TGTGCCACCAGTGTACTCGGACAGGGGCAGGGAGGTGAGCAGTTCTTC. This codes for CATSVLGQGQGGEQFF.

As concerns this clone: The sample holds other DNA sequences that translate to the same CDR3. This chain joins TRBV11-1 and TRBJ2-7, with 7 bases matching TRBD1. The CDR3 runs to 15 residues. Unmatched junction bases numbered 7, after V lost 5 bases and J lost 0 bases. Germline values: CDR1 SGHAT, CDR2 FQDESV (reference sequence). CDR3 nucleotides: TGTGCCAGCAGCCCCGACAGGGACCCCTCCTACGAGCAGTACTTC. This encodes CASSPDRDPSYEQYF.

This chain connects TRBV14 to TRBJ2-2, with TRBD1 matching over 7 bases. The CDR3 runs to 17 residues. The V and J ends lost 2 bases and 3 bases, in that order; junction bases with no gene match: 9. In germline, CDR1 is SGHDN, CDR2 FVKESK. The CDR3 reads CASSQLTGKGDTGELFF. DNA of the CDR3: TGTGCCAGCAGCCAACTGACAGGGAAGGGTGACACCGGGGAGCTGTTTTTT.

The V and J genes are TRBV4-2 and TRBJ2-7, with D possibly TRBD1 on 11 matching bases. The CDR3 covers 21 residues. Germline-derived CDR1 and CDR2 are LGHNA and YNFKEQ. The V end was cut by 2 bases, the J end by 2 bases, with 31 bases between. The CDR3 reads CASSQPGQGGQREGQAYEQYF. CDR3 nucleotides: TGTGCCAGCAGCCAACCGGGACAGGGGGGCCAGCGGGAGGGCCAGGCCTACGAGCAGTACTTC.

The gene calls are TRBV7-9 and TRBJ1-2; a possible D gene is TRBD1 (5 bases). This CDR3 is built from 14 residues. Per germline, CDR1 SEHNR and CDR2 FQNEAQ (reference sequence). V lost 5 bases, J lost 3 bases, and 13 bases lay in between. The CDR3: CASSPLSGDYGYTF. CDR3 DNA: TGTGCCAGCAGCCCCTTGTCGGGGGACTATGGCTACACCTTC.